The 2 T cell receptor beta chains below all came from one sample that was sequenced in a study of T cells after yellow fever vaccination. A single record per CDR3 protein comes from TCRdb applying MiXCR to the 5' RACE reads. In the table there are about 73,000 distinct CDR3 sequences, around 7.7% of which are singletons. Sequencing was performed on CD8+ T cells sorted from PBMCs, taken on the day of the yellow fever booster vaccination. The receptors were gathered from a man aged 30-40 years who received the YFV17D yellow fever vaccine.

This clonotype has just a few counts. The rearrangement links TRBV9 to TRBJ2-3; 10 bases map to TRBD2. This CDR3 region has 16 residues. Germline-derived CDR1 and CDR2 are SGDLS and YYNGEE. The V gene end was trimmed by 0 bases and the J gene end by 1 base; junction bases not matched to a gene: 2. CDR3 loop: CASSVESGRGTDTQYF. The DNA for the CDR3 is TGTGCCAGCAGCGTAGAGAGCGGGAGGGGCACAGATACGCAGTATTTT.

With respect to this clonotype: Germline is not matched at one junction end, which may reflect a read error. This chain links TRBV20-1 with TRBJ2-3; 10 bases match TRBD2. Germline V lookup: CDR1 DFQATT, CDR2 SNEGSKA (reference sequence). This CDR3 has 17 residues. CDR3 residues: CCARDRTSGIFPDTQYF. The CDR3 bases are TGCTGTGCTAGAGATCGAACTAGCGGGATATTCCCCGATACGCAGTATTTT.